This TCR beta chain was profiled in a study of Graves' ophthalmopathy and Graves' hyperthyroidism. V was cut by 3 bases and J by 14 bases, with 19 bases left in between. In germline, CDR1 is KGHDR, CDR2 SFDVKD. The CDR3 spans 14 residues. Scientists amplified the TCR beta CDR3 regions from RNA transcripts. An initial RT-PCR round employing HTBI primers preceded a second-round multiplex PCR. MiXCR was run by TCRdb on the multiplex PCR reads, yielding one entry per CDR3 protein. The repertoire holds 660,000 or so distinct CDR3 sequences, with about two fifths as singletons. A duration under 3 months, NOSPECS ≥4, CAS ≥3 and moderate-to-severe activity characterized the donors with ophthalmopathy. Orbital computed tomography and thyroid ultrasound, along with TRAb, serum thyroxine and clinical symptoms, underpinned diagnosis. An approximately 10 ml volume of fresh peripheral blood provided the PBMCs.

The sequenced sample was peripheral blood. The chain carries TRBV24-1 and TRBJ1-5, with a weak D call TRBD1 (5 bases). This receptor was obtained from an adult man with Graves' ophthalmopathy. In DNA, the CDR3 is TGTGCCACCAGTGATACCACGGAACGCCAGGGCGAGCATTTT. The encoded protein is CATSDTTERQGEHF.